This TCR beta chain is from a study of blood T cell repertoires in COVID-19. Overall study: COVID-19 samples, acute and convalescent, were from the United States, Italy and Spain. T cells, B-cell-depleted T cells, or PBMCs supplied cDNA or gDNA.

Individuals drawn from some 25 US areas were roughly 18 to 89 years old. In germline, CDR1 is LGHNA, CDR2 YSLEER. The CDR3 consists of 16 residues. Trimming stripped 4 bases from V and 4 bases from J, with 19 bases between. As originally analysed: The assay estimated nucleated cells by amplifying reference gene primers. Repertoires were generated with immunoSEQ multiplex PCR, while TCRdb's copy carries only in-frame clones and drops some. V, J and clone size are taken as reported in that table, and D and trimming were inferred from the DNA itself. Among about 440,000 clones, nearly 90% were seen once, and the ten largest hold about 2%.

The TCR was taken from a woman younger than 35 with acute COVID-19. The sequenced sample was PBMCs or T cells enriched from blood (not recorded which). The chain combines TRBV4-3 with TRBJ2-5; D is perhaps TRBD1 (6 bases). CDR3 residues: CASSPEGRGNRETQYF. CDR3 nucleotides: TGCGCCAGCAGCCCTGAGGGCAGGGGAAATCGAGAGACCCAGTACTTC.